This entry describes one TCR beta chain. Its target is unknown. Germline V gives CDR1 SGDLS, CDR2 YYNGEE. With 0 bases removed from V and 4 bases from J, the gap between germline ends came to 9 bases. This CDR3 is 14 amino acids long. TCR beta sequencing covered blood CD8+ and CD4+ T cells. Negative isolation was applied to CD8+ and CD4+ T cells, and FACS enrichment was applied to TEMRA cells. The sample is drawn from a study of CD8 T cells in Susac syndrome. Reverse transcription used roughly 0.45 to 1 ug RNA and random hexamers. The TCR beta CDR3 was amplified by immunoSEQ multiplex PCR across 54 Vbeta, 13 Jbeta. MiXCR, run by TCRdb on the immunoSEQ multiplex PCR reads, gives a single entry per CDR3 protein. Of approximately 200,000 distinct CDR3 sequences in the sample, about 95% were seen once. Findings and caveats of the study: Only a relatively small number of individuals were included in the TCR sequencing and HLA analysis.

Sequencing was done on a sample of CD4+ T cells from PBMCs. The receptor's source is a human donor with multiple sclerosis. The chain is built from TRBV9 and TRBJ2-3, with a weak D call TRBD2 (6 bases). CDR3 region: CASSVDWGADTQYF. CDR3 bases: TGTGCCAGCAGCGTAGATTGGGGGGCAGATACGCAGTATTTT.